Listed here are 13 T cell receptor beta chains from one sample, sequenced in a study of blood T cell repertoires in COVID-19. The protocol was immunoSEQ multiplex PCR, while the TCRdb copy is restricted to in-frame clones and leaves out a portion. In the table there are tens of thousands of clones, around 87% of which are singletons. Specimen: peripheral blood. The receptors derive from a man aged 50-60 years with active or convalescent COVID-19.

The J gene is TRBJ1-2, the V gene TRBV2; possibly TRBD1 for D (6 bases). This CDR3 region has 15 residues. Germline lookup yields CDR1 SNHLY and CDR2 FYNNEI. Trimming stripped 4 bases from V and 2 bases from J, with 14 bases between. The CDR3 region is CASSGDRNLNYGYTF. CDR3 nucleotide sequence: TGTGCCAGCAGTGGAGACAGGAATCTCAACTATGGCTACACCTTC. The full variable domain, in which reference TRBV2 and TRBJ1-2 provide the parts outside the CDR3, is EPEVTQTPSHQVTQMGQEVILRCVPISNHLYFYWYRQILGQKVEFLVSFYNNEISEKSEIFDDQFSVERPDGSNFTLKIRSTKLEDSAMYFCASSGDRNLNYGYTFGSGTRLTVV.

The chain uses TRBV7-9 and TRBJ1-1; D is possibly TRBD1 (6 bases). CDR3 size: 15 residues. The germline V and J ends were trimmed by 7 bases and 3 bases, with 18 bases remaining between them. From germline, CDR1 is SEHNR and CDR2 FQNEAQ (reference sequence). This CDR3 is CASTPAGAADTEAFF. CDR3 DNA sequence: TGTGCCAGCACCCCGGCGGGGGCGGCGGACACTGAAGCTTTCTTT.

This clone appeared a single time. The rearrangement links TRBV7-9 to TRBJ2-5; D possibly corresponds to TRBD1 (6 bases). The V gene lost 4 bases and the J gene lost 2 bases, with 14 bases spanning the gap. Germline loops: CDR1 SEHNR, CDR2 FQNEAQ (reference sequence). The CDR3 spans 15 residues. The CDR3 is CASSSFLDSQETQYF. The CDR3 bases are TGTGCCAGCAGCTCATTCTTGGACAGTCAAGAGACCCAGTACTTC.

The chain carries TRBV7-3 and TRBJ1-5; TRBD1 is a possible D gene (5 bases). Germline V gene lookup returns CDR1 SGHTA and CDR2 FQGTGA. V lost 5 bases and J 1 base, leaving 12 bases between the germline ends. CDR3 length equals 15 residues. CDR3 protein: CASSPSGGSNQPQHF. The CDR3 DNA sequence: TGTGCCAGCAGCCCCAGCGGGGGAAGCAATCAGCCCCAGCATTTT.

The CDR3 here is CASSPGTSGRITEQFF. The CDR3, as DNA: TGTGCCAGCTCACCCGGGACTAGCGGGAGGATAACTGAGCAGTTCTTC. The chain recombines TRBV18 with TRBJ2-1; 15 nucleotides match TRBD2. CDR3 length: 16 amino acids. J gave up 9 bases and V 3 bases, and 6 bases lay outside the gene matches. Germline CDR1 KGHSH, CDR2 LQKENI.

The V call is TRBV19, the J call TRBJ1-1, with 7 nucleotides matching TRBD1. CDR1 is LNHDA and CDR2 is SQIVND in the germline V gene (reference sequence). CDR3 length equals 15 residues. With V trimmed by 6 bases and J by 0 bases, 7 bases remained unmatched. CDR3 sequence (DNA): TGTGCCAGTAGGTTACTGGACAGGCTGAACACTGAAGCTTTCTTT. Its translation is CASRLLDRLNTEAFF.

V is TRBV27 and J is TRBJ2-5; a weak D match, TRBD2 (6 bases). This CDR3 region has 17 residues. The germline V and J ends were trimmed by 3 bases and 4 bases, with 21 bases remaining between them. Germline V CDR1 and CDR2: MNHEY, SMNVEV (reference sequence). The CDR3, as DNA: TGTGCCAGCAGTTTCGGGAGCCAGCGGGTTGCCGCAGAGACCCAGTACTTC. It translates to CASSFGSQRVAAETQYF.

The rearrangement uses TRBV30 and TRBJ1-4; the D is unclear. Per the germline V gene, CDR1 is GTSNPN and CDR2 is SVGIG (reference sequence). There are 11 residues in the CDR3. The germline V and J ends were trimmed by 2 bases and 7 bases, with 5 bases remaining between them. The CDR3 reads CAWSRSEKLFF. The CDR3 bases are TGTGCCTGGAGTAGGAGTGAAAAACTGTTTTTT. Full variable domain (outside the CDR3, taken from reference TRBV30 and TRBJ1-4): SQTIHQWPATLVQPVGSPLSLECTVEGTSNPNLYWYRQAAGRGLQLLFYSVGIGQISSEVPQNLSASRPQDRQFILSSKKLLLSDSGFYLCAWSRSEKLFFGSGTQLSVL.

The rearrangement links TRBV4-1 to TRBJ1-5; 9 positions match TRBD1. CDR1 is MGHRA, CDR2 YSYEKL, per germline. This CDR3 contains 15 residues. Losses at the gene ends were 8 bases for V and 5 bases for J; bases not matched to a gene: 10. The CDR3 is CASDPGTGYDQPQHF. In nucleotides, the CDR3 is TGCGCCAGCGACCCCGGGACAGGGTATGATCAGCCCCAGCATTTT.

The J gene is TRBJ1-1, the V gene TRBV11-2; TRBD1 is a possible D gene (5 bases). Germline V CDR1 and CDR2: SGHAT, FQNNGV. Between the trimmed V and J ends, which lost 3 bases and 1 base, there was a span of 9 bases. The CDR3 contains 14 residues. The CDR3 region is CASSFPGENTEAFF. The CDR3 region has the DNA TGTGCCAGCAGCTTCCCGGGGGAGAACACTGAAGCTTTCTTT.

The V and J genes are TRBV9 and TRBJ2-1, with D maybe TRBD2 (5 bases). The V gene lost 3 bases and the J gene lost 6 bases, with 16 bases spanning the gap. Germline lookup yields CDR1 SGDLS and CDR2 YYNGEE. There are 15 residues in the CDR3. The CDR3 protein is CASSEKRAWSNEQFF. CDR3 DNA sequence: TGTGCCAGCAGCGAGAAGAGGGCATGGTCCAATGAGCAGTTCTTC.

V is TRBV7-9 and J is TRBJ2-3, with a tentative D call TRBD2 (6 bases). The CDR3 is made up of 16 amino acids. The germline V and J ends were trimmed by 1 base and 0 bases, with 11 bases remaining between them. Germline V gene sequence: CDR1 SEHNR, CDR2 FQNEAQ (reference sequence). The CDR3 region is CASSLGASASTDTQYF. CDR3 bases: TGTGCCAGCAGCTTAGGTGCTAGCGCTAGCACAGATACGCAGTATTTT.

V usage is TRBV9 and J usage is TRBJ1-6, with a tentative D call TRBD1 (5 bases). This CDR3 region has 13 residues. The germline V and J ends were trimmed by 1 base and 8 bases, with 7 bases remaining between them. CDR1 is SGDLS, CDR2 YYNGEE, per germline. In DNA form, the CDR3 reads TGTGCCAGCAGCGTAAAGGGGTATTCACCCCTCCACTTT. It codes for CASSVKGYSPLHF.